This TCR beta chain was captured in a study of graft-versus-host responses after intestinal transplantation. Method: immunoSEQ multiplex PCR; TCRdb's copy keeps in-frame clones and lacks some. This repertoire shows tens of thousands of clones, roughly nine tenths found once; its top ten account for 0.5%. This CDR3 is built from 13 residues. The V gene lost 0 bases and the J gene lost 4 bases, with 7 bases spanning the gap. CDR1 is LGHNA, CDR2 YSLEER, per germline. About this clone: Antigen unknown.

The chain combines TRBV4-3 with TRBJ2-7; D possibly corresponds to TRBD1 (5 bases). This TCR was sampled from a human donor who received an intestinal transplant. The sample in question was unstimulated CD8+ T cells sorted from spleen or lymph node cells, obtained before intestinal transplant. The CDR3 DNA reads as TGCGCCAGCAGCCAAGAAACAGGTTACGAGCAGTACTTC. This encodes CASSQETGYEQYF.